Listed here are 3 T cell receptor beta chains from one sample, sequenced in a study of blood T cell repertoires in COVID-19. This table comes from immunoSEQ multiplex PCR, and its TCRdb copy is limited to in-frame clones, with some not included. The sample records under 250,000 clones, 85% to 90% being singletons. The sample taken for sequencing was peripheral blood. The receptors derive from a man between 45 and 60 years old with COVID-19, enrolled during active disease.

This sequence joins TRBV2 and TRBJ2-2; D gene uncertain. Trimming stripped 6 bases from V and 8 bases from J, with 16 bases between. The CDR3 sequence is 14 residues long. The germline V gene has CDR1 SNHLY and CDR2 FYNNEI. The CDR3 DNA follows: TGTGCCAGCAGCCCATACCCTCGAGGTGGGGAGCTGTTTTTT. This gives the protein CASSPYPRGGELFF.

This clone was detected once. The DNA for the CDR3 is TGTGCCAGCAGCCAAGAAGGGGGTTCCCCCCAGCATTTT. It codes for CASSQEGGSPQHF. The chain carries TRBV3-1 (or the pseudogene TRBV3-2) and TRBJ1-5, with a possible D match to TRBD1 (6 bases). Per germline, CDR1 LGHDT and CDR2 YNNKEL (reference sequence). With 0 bases removed from V and 10 bases from J, the gap between germline ends came to 10 bases. The CDR3 covers 13 residues.

The V and J genes are TRBV9 and TRBJ2-7; TRBD1 aligns across 9 bases. Losses at the gene ends were 0 bases for V and 6 bases for J; bases not matched to a gene: 4. The CDR3 loop spans 14 amino acids. Germline V gene sequence: CDR1 SGDLS, CDR2 YYNGEE. The CDR3, as DNA: TGTGCCAGCAGCGTAGGGGGACAGGGCTCCGAGCAGTACTTC. Encoded protein: CASSVGGQGSEQYF.